The 21 T cell receptor beta chains given below trace back to one sample, sequenced in a study of cytomegalovirus exposure and HLA in healthy donors. The PCR contained 60 Vbeta and 13 Jbeta primers. Measured with immunoSEQ multiplex PCR; TCRdb has only the in-frame clones, and not every one. Here the sample spans a few hundred thousand clones, about 83% being singletons. Sequencing was done on a sample of PBMCs. These receptors came from a man between 40 and 49 years old in good health and CMV-seronegative.

The chain employs TRBV7-3 and TRBJ1-5, with unresolved D. Germline V gives CDR1 SGHTA, CDR2 FQGTGA. The V end lost 3 bases, the J end lost 2 bases, and 5 bases lay between the germline ends. The length of the CDR3 is 13 residues. In DNA, the CDR3 is TGTGCCAGCAGCTTCGGAGGCAATCAGCCCCAGCATTTT. This sequence encodes CASSFGGNQPQHF.

The V call is TRBV28, the J call TRBJ2-1, with 7 bases matching TRBD2. There are 12 residues in the CDR3. Germline CDR1 is MDHEN and CDR2 is SYDVKM. V was clipped by 5 bases and J by 7 bases; unmatched bases: 2. The DNA of the CDR3 is TGTGCCAGCAGTCAAGCGGGGAATGAGCAGTTCTTC. This codes for CASSQAGNEQFF.

CDR3 bases: TGTGCCAGCAGCCAGGTGGGGGCTTACGAGCAGTACTTC. Translation: CASSQVGAYEQYF. The rearrangement joins TRBV7-9 to TRBJ2-7; D perhaps matches TRBD1 (6 bases). V was cut by 5 bases and J by 4 bases, with 12 bases left in between. The CDR3 has 13 amino acids. Germline CDR1 and CDR2: SEHNR and FQNEAQ (reference sequence).

This clone was seen more than once but under ten times. Since no conserved phenylalanine or tryptophan closes the CDR3, a read error is the likely cause. It is unclear where the CDR3 begins or ends on the DNA, so no DNA is shown, and the CDR3 is as TCRdb lists it. The chain joins TRBV2 to TRBJ2-7; the table calls TRBD1, which could not be checked here. 8 amino acids form the CDR3, both terminal residues included. Germline V gene sequence: CDR1 SNHLY, CDR2 FYNNEI. The CDR3 loop is CADGTREI.

The J gene is TRBJ2-5, the V gene TRBV10-2; D remains unclear. The germline gives CDR1 WSHSY, CDR2 SAAADI. V lost 6 bases and J lost 4, with 12 bases in between. The CDR3 is 13 residues long. CDR3 in amino acids: CASSPNTRETQYF. In DNA, the CDR3 is TGCGCCAGCAGCCCAAACACCAGAGAGACCCAGTACTTC.

This chain uses TRBV7-8 with TRBJ2-7; perhaps TRBD2 as D (6 bases). Trimming pared 2 bases from V and 4 bases from J, leaving 21 bases between. Germline V gene sequence: CDR1 SGHVS, CDR2 FQNEAQ. This CDR3 has 17 residues. CDR3 sequence (DNA): TGTGCCAGCAGCTTAACGGGGGTAGGGAACAGGAAGTACGAGCAGTACTTC. Translating gives CASSLTGVGNRKYEQYF.

The table lists this clone with a few counts. The genes are TRBV18 and TRBJ1-1; 8 positions match TRBD1. The CDR3 contains 16 residues. The V segment lost 3 bases and the J segment 1 base; nucleotides outside the gene matches: 7. Per the germline V gene, CDR1 is KGHSH and CDR2 is LQKENI. CDR3 sequence (DNA): TGTGCCAGCTCACCGCTTCTAGGACAGGGGAACACTGAAGCTTTCTTT. This translates into CASSPLLGQGNTEAFF.

This chain uses TRBV27 with TRBJ1-5; D is perhaps TRBD1 (6 bases). Germline V gene sequence: CDR1 MNHEY, CDR2 SMNVEV (reference sequence). V shed 6 bases and J shed 2 bases, with 14 bases lying between them. This CDR3 has 15 amino acids. The CDR3 nucleotides read TGTGCCAGCAGCAAACAGGGAGTTGGCAATCAGCCCCAGCATTTT. Translated, it gives CASSKQGVGNQPQHF.

J is TRBJ1-1 and V is TRBV18; tentatively, D is TRBD1 (6 bases). With 3 bases removed from V and 3 bases from J, the gap between germline ends came to 11 bases. From germline, CDR1 is KGHSH and CDR2 LQKENI. The CDR3 length is 14 residues. The CDR3 bases are TGTGCCAGCTCACCCACCCCAGGGGACACTGAAGCTTTCTTT. Translation: CASSPTPGDTEAFF.

J is TRBJ2-7 and V is TRBV6-5; the D gene is possibly TRBD2 (5 bases). Germline V gives CDR1 MNHEY, CDR2 SVGAGI. Trimming removed 2 bases at V and 7 bases at J, with 18 bases between. The CDR3 runs to 15 residues. The CDR3 loop reads CASSYRPEDEWEQYF. CDR3 nucleotide sequence: TGTGCCAGCAGTTACCGCCCGGAGGACGAGTGGGAGCAGTACTTC.

The rearrangement links TRBV5-4 to TRBJ2-5; a weak D match, TRBD1 (5 bases). Germline V gene data show CDR1 as SGHNT and CDR2 as YYREEE (reference sequence). The CDR3 length is 13 residues. V was shortened by 1 base and J by 4 bases, with 8 bases between the two germline ends. The CDR3 DNA reads as TGTGCCAGCAGCTTGAAAGGGGTAGAGACCCAGTACTTC. Its translation is CASSLKGVETQYF.

The chain combines TRBV14 with TRBJ2-5; 12 bases are a match to TRBD2. Germline V gives CDR1 SGHDN, CDR2 FVKESK. V gave up 10 bases and J gave up 4 bases; unmatched junction bases: 16. The CDR3 totals 17 residues. Written as DNA, the CDR3 is TGTGCCATTACGACTAGCGGGAGATTCTGGGTCGGAGAGACCCAGTACTTC. Amino acids: CAITTSGRFWVGETQYF.

This clone was recorded a few times. The J gene is TRBJ2-7, the V gene TRBV5-4, with a possible D match to TRBD2 (6 bases). V was pared by 0 bases and J by 2 bases, with 12 bases between. Germline CDR1 reads SGHNT; CDR2 reads YYREEE (reference sequence). The CDR3 loop spans 15 amino acids. The CDR3, as DNA: TGTGCCAGCAGCTTGGCGGGGGACTTAGCCTACGAGCAGTACTTC. Translated: CASSLAGDLAYEQYF.

The J gene is TRBJ2-3, the V gene TRBV27; 7 nucleotides agree with TRBD1. V shed 3 bases and J 1 base; nucleotides not matched to a gene: 7. There are 16 residues in the CDR3. From germline, CDR1 is MNHEY and CDR2 SMNVEV (reference sequence). CDR3 sequence reads: CASSFSRGQGTDTQYF. The DNA of the CDR3 is TGTGCCAGCAGTTTCTCTAGGGGGCAGGGCACAGATACGCAGTATTTT.

The J gene is TRBJ1-2, the V gene TRBV5-6; D remains ambiguous. The CDR3 consists of 15 residues. V lost 0 bases and J 7 bases, leaving 16 bases between the germline ends. Germline V gene lookup returns CDR1 SGHDT and CDR2 YYEEEE. The CDR3 loop reads CASSLGPALRIGYTF. CDR3 nucleotides: TGTGCCAGCAGCTTGGGTCCAGCGTTAAGGATTGGCTACACCTTC.

The sample holds a few counts of this clone. The chain uses TRBV9 and TRBJ2-3, with TRBD2 identical over 8 bases. CDR3 length: 15 amino acids. V lost 3 bases and J lost 2; bases outside the gene matches: 5. Germline CDR1 and CDR2: SGDLS and YYNGEE. CDR3 in DNA: TGTGCCAGCAGCGCCATAGCGGGGACCACAGATACGCAGTATTTT. Encoded protein: CASSAIAGTTDTQYF.

V usage is TRBV10-3 and J usage is TRBJ2-1; the D is unclear. The CDR3 loop spans 14 amino acids. In germline, CDR1 is ENHRY, CDR2 SYGVKD. Trimming cost V 4 bases and J 0 bases, with 7 bases left between them. CDR3: CAISASSSYNEQFF. In DNA, the CDR3 is TGTGCCATCAGTGCGTCGAGCTCCTACAATGAGCAGTTCTTC.

Comments on this clone: This CDR3 is also generated by other DNA sequences in the sample. The V and J genes are TRBV19 and TRBJ1-2; 7 bases fit TRBD1. V shed 5 bases and J 4 bases; nucleotides not matched to a gene: 7. CDR3 size: 14 residues. CDR1 is LNHDA, CDR2 SQIVND, per germline (reference sequence). CDR3 sequence: CASSPRQGSYGYTF. In DNA form, the CDR3 reads TGTGCCAGTAGTCCGCGACAGGGAAGCTATGGCTACACCTTC.

The chain uses TRBV7-6 and TRBJ2-1, with 12 bases aligning to TRBD2. V dropped 5 bases and J dropped 7; count of bases not matched to a gene: 9. This CDR3 has 16 residues. The germline CDR1 and CDR2 sequences are SGHVS and FNYEAQ. Here the CDR3 DNA reads TGTGCCAGCAGCACCTTCCCTAGCGGGAGGGGGAATGAGCAGTTCTTC. Its protein product is CASSTFPSGRGNEQFF.

This clone has only a few counts. The rearrangement joins TRBV5-5 to TRBJ1-2; D not resolved. The V gene's germline CDR1 is SGHKS and CDR2 YYEKEE (reference sequence). The CDR3 runs 14 residues. The V gene lost 4 bases and the J gene lost 4 bases, with 14 bases spanning the gap. The CDR3 loop is CASSPSSGSYGYTF. In nucleotides, the CDR3 is TGTGCCAGCAGCCCCTCTAGTGGGAGCTATGGCTACACCTTC.

The chain combines TRBV27 with TRBJ1-1, with no clear D. Between the trimmed V and J ends, which lost 4 bases and 5 bases, there was a span of 8 bases. Germline V CDR1 and CDR2: MNHEY, SMNVEV (reference sequence). CDR3 length: 12 amino acids. This CDR3 is CASSSAGTEAFF. In DNA form, the CDR3 reads TGTGCCAGCAGTTCCGCAGGAACTGAAGCTTTCTTT.